Below are 26 T cell receptor beta chains sequenced from a single sample in a study of regulatory T cells in long-lasting Graves disease. This sample's time point: persistent/refractory GD, antithyroid drugs over 5 years with positive TRAb. Making the TCR library involved RNA that had been extracted from PBMCs. Investigators prepared the TCR beta libraries by applying iRepertoire HTBI primers and Arm-PCR of CDR3 regions. TCRdb reprocessed the multiplex PCR reads with MiXCR, giving one entry per CDR3 protein. The repertoire holds roughly 490,000 distinct CDR3 sequences, with roughly 22% as singletons. The material sequenced was peripheral blood mononuclear cells (PBMCs), taken when the disease was refractory, from a patient treated with antithyroid drugs. These receptors were taken from a female donor with Graves disease.

This clonotype showed up just a few times. V gene TRBV7-3 combines with J gene TRBJ1-1; perhaps TRBD1 as D (6 bases). Germline CDR1 and CDR2: SGHTA and FQGTGA. This CDR3 contains 14 residues. V shed 5 bases and J shed 6 bases, with 16 bases lying between them. This CDR3 reads CASSNGQQGPEAFF. The CDR3 region has the DNA TGTGCCAGCAGCAACGGACAGCAAGGCCCTGAAGCTTTCTTT.

There are many counts of this clonotype. This chain links TRBV10-3 with TRBJ2-7, with a possible D match to TRBD1 (6 bases). The germline V gene has CDR1 ENHRY and CDR2 SYGVKD. Trimming stripped 4 bases from V and 1 base from J, with 11 bases between. This CDR3 is 14 amino acids long. The CDR3 region is CAISGTDISYEQYF. The CDR3, as DNA: TGTGCCATCAGTGGGACAGATATTTCCTACGAGCAGTACTTC.

The chain uses TRBV19 and TRBJ2-2; perhaps D is TRBD1 or TRBD2 (5 bases each). Germline V gives CDR1 LNHDA, CDR2 SQIVND (reference sequence). This CDR3 is 14 amino acids long. V was cut by 7 bases and J by 2 bases, with 11 bases left in between. The CDR3 DNA reads TGTGCCAGTACCGGGACCCCCAACACCGGGGAGCTGTTTTTT. Translated, it gives CASTGTPNTGELFF. The variable domain in full, completed from reference TRBV19 and TRBJ2-2, reads DGGITQSPKYLFRKEGQNVTLSCEQNLNHDAMYWYRQDPGQGLRLIYYSQIVNDFQKGDIAEGYSVSREKKESFPLTVTSAQKNPTAFYLCASTGTPNTGELFFGEGSRLTVL.

Regarding this clonotype: This may arise from a read error, as a much more abundant clone is one base away. This chain links TRBV7-2 with TRBJ1-2; perhaps TRBD1 as D (6 bases). Germline V gives CDR1 SGHTA, CDR2 FQGNSA. The ends were cut back, 2 bases at V and 9 bases at J, with 19 bases in the middle. This CDR3 has 15 amino acids. CDR3: CASSLKSRGRLSYTF. The CDR3 DNA sequence: TGTGCCAGCAGCTTAAAATCCCGGGGGCGTCTAAGCTACACCTTC.

This clonotype was seen at least ten times. The V gene is TRBV2, the J gene TRBJ2-7, with D unresolved. The CDR3 contains 13 residues. Germline CDR1 and CDR2: SNHLY and FYNNEI. Trimming stripped 4 bases from V and 3 bases from J, with 10 bases between. For the CDR3, the DNA is TGTGCCAGCAGTGTAGCACTCTACTACGAGCAGTACTTC. Translation: CASSVALYYEQYF. Combining the CDR3 with reference TRBV2 and TRBJ2-7 gives the whole variable domain EPEVTQTPSHQVTQMGQEVILRCVPISNHLYFYWYRQILGQKVEFLVSFYNNEISEKSEIFDDQFSVERPDGSNFTLKIRSTKLEDSAMYFCASSVALYYEQYFGPGTRLTVT.

A word on this clonotype: A read error may be the cause here, since a much bigger clone is one base away. The chain has TRBV7-2 and TRBJ2-2, with TRBD2 identical over 11 bases. Germline V gives CDR1 SGHTA, CDR2 FQGNSA. The CDR3 runs to 19 residues. Here the CDR3 DNA reads TGTGCCAGCAGCTTAGCGGGACTAGCGGTCCTAAGGGACACCGGGCAGCTGTTTTTT. This translates into CASSLAGLAVLRDTGQLFF.

This clonotype was observed many times. The V gene is TRBV7-2, the J gene TRBJ1-2; D not resolved. The CDR3 extends over 13 amino acids. Trimming cost V 3 bases and J 0 bases, with 5 bases left between them. The germline V gene has CDR1 SGHTA and CDR2 FQGNSA. The DNA of the CDR3 is TGTGCCAGCAGCTTTCAGACTAACTATGGCTACACCTTC. It specifies CASSFQTNYGYTF.

V and J are TRBV20-1 and TRBJ1-1; 10 bases are a match to TRBD1. This CDR3 has 14 residues. Germline CDR1 DFQATT, CDR2 SNEGSKA (reference sequence). As DNA, the CDR3 is TGCAGCACTACCGCCGGGACAGGGGTCCCTGAAGCTTTCTTT. This encodes CSTTAGTGVPEAFF.

This clonotype has at least ten counts. The chain combines TRBV6-1 with TRBJ1-5; 7 positions agree with TRBD1. The J segment lost 7 bases and the V segment lost 6 bases, leaving 6 bases of the junction unmatched. This CDR3 comprises 13 residues. Germline CDR1 MNHNS, CDR2 SASEGT. In nucleotides, the CDR3 is TGTGCCAGCAGCGACAGGGCCGAGCAGCCCCAGCATTTT. It encodes CASSDRAEQPQHF.

This clonotype was observed many times. The chain joins TRBV28 to TRBJ1-2; D call uncertain. In germline, CDR1 is MDHEN, CDR2 SYDVKM. The CDR3 is 12 residues long. The V end lost 2 bases, the J end lost 2 bases, and 3 bases lay between the germline ends. The CDR3 DNA follows: TGTGCCAGCAGTTTAAACAACTATGGCTACACCTTC. It codes for CASSLNNYGYTF.

This clonotype was observed a few times. The CDR3 region is CASPRLERGQETQYF. The CDR3 coding sequence is TGTGCCAGCCCAAGACTAGAGCGGGGTCAAGAGACCCAGTACTTC. The chain recombines TRBV28 with TRBJ2-5; 7 bases map to TRBD2. The CDR3 has 15 amino acids. Germline V gives CDR1 MDHEN, CDR2 SYDVKM. Germline trimming cut 8 bases from V and 2 bases from J; bases unmatched to any gene: 11.

This clonotype was counted a few times. This chain uses TRBV6-1 with TRBJ1-2; a possible D gene is TRBD1 (6 bases). The CDR3 spans 14 residues. In germline, CDR1 is MNHNS, CDR2 SASEGT. V gave up 3 bases and J gave up 2 bases, with 10 bases separating them. CDR3 in amino acids: CASSERGGNYGYTF. The DNA for the CDR3 is TGTGCCAGCAGTGAGAGGGGGGGCAACTATGGCTACACCTTC.

V is TRBV29-1 and J is TRBJ1-2; TRBD1 matches 11 bases. Germline CDR1 and CDR2: SQVTM and ANQGSEA. The junction had 9 bases not matched to a gene; V was cut back by 4 bases and J by 8 bases. CDR3 length equals 14 residues. For the CDR3, the DNA is TGCAGCGTTGGGACCTCGGGACAGGGGGGAGGCTACACCTTC. Amino acids: CSVGTSGQGGGYTF.

This clonotype was seen at least ten times. The chain couples TRBV7-2 to TRBJ2-7, with a weak D call TRBD1 (5 bases). V was pared by 1 base and J by 6 bases, with 13 bases between. Germline-derived CDR1 and CDR2 are SGHTA and FQGNSA. The CDR3 loop spans 14 amino acids. CDR3 region: CASSLEGSQREQYF. The CDR3 DNA is TGTGCCAGCAGCTTAGAGGGGTCCCAGCGCGAGCAGTACTTC.

This clonotype was seen ten or more times. The rearrangement joins TRBV6-1 to TRBJ1-5; 9 bases are shared with TRBD1. The trim removed 6 bases at V and 0 bases at J, leaving 12 bases unmatched. Germline V lookup: CDR1 MNHNS, CDR2 SASEGT. The CDR3 loop spans 18 amino acids. CDR3 bases: TGTGCCAGCAGCCGCACGACAGGGGGGGGCCATAGCAATCAGCCCCAGCATTTT. It specifies CASSRTTGGGHSNQPQHF.

The CDR3 DNA is TGTGCCATCAGAAAACAGTTCACAGATACGCAGTATTTT. Protein product: CAIRKQFTDTQYF. The chain carries TRBV10-3 and TRBJ2-3; no clear D gene. V was clipped by 6 bases and J by 2 bases, with 9 bases between them. The CDR3 has 13 amino acids. Germline V gene data show CDR1 as ENHRY and CDR2 as SYGVKD.

This clonotype was seen many times. CDR3 nucleotide sequence: TGTGCCAGCAGTTTATTGTTAGGGGGTCCTCGCTCCTACGAGCAGTACTTC. The encoded protein is CASSLLLGGPRSYEQYF. The chain links TRBV28 to TRBJ2-7; D is possibly TRBD1 (6 bases). This CDR3 contains 17 residues. CDR1 is MDHEN and CDR2 is SYDVKM in the germline V gene. Trimming pared 1 base from V and 0 bases from J, leaving 16 bases between.

In this sample, this clonotype turned up once. The chain joins TRBV11-3 to TRBJ2-7; D is unclear. This CDR3 spans 13 amino acids. Germline CDR1 SGHNT, CDR2 YENEEA. V was cut by 4 bases and J by 2 bases, with 9 bases left in between. CDR3 nucleotide sequence: TGTGCCAGCAGCTCCTCGGACGCCTACGAGCAGTACTTC. Amino acids: CASSSSDAYEQYF. Supplemented by reference TRBV11-3 and TRBJ2-7, the full variable domain reads EAGVVQSPRYKIIEKKQPVAFWCNPISGHNTLYWYLQNLGQGPELLIRYENEEAVDDSQLPKDRFSAERLKGVDSTLKIQPAELGDSAVYLCASSSSDAYEQYFGPGTRLTVT.

This clonotype was detected many times. The chain employs TRBV6-1 and TRBJ2-2, with D perhaps TRBD1 (6 bases). Germline V gene data show CDR1 as MNHNS and CDR2 as SASEGT. Trimming stripped 0 bases from V and 7 bases from J, with 15 bases between. The CDR3 contains 16 residues. CDR3 bases: TGTGCCAGCAGTGAAGCGCCTACAGGGCGGGTCGGGGAGCTGTTTTTT. Translated, it gives CASSEAPTGRVGELFF.

This clonotype is a singleton in its sample. The chain uses TRBV28 and TRBJ2-3; 8 bases agree with TRBD2. The CDR3 is 16 amino acids. Germline CDR1 and CDR2: MDHEN and SYDVKM. J lost 12 bases, V lost 5 bases, and 19 bases had no gene match. CDR3 sequence reads: CASSPALGGARGGQYF. DNA of the CDR3: TGTGCCAGCAGTCCCGCCTTGGGGGGCGCCCGGGGGGGCCAGTATTTT.

This chain links TRBV19 with TRBJ1-4, with D unresolved. CDR3 length: 15 amino acids. Germline CDR1 LNHDA, CDR2 SQIVND (reference sequence). V lost 5 bases to trimming and J lost 4 bases, with 14 bases between them. DNA for the CDR3: TGTGCCAGTAGTCCTATGACGGAATTTAATGAAAAACTGTTTTTT. This translates into CASSPMTEFNEKLFF. Full variable domain (missing parts from reference TRBV19 and TRBJ1-4): DGGITQSPKYLFRKEGQNVTLSCEQNLNHDAMYWYRQDPGQGLRLIYYSQIVNDFQKGDIAEGYSVSREKKESFPLTVTSAQKNPTAFYLCASSPMTEFNEKLFFGSGTQLSVL.

This clonotype has a handful of counts. The chain joins TRBV6-1 to TRBJ1-2; possibly TRBD1 for D (6 bases). This CDR3 region has 18 residues. V was pared by 6 bases and J by 4 bases, with 27 bases between. Per the germline V gene, CDR1 is MNHNS and CDR2 is SASEGT. CDR3 region: CASSPKIAGVSSPYGYTF. Here the CDR3 DNA reads TGTGCCAGCAGCCCTAAGATCGCAGGGGTATCCAGCCCCTATGGCTACACCTTC.

There are many counts of this clonotype. The chain is built from TRBV6-5 and TRBJ2-5; D is tentatively TRBD1 or TRBD2 (5 bases each). The CDR3 contains 15 residues. Germline loops: CDR1 MNHEY, CDR2 SVGAGI. Trimming removed 0 bases from V and 4 bases from J, with 12 bases in between. The CDR3 loop is CASSYSTGLRETQYF. The CDR3 nucleotides read TGTGCCAGCAGTTACTCGACGGGGCTCCGAGAGACCCAGTACTTC.

At least ten counts were recorded for this clonotype. The CDR3 DNA reads as TGTGCCAGCAGAGATCCCGGGACAGGGACCCAGTACTTC. It codes for CASRDPGTGTQYF. The J gene is TRBJ2-5, the V gene TRBV2; 8 bases align to TRBD1. The V gene end was trimmed by 6 bases and the J gene end by 7 bases; junction bases not matched to a gene: 7. Germline V CDR1 and CDR2: SNHLY, FYNNEI. CDR3 size: 13 residues.

The chain recombines TRBV6-5 with TRBJ1-5, with 8 bases identical to TRBD1. CDR1 and CDR2 from the germline V gene are MNHEY and SVGAGI. There are 12 residues in the CDR3. The junction had 6 bases not matched to a gene; V was cut back by 2 bases and J by 15 bases. CDR3 sequence: CASSYVQGGGHF. CDR3 coding DNA: TGTGCCAGCAGTTACGTACAGGGGGGAGGGCATTTT.

There are many counts of this clonotype. The chain uses TRBV12-3 or TRBV12-4 and TRBJ1-2, with TRBD1 identical over 7 bases. The CDR3 totals 14 residues. The J segment lost 4 bases and the V segment lost 4 bases, leaving 6 bases of the junction unmatched. In DNA form, the CDR3 reads TGTGCCAGCAGTTCTCTGAACAGGGGCTATGGCTACACCTTC. The encoded protein is CASSSLNRGYGYTF.